What follows are 15 T cell receptor beta chains derived from one specimen sequenced in a study of CD8 T cells in ankylosing spondylitis. From the 5' RACE reads, TCRdb called clonotypes with MiXCR, one entry per CDR3 protein. The table has a few hundred thousand distinct CDR3 sequences, around 11% seen once. Source material: blood, either unsorted or a sorted T cell fraction (not recorded which). Source of these receptors: a male donor with ankylosing spondylitis or in good health (not recorded which).

The chain joins TRBV3-1 to TRBJ2-4; unclear D gene. The CDR3 extends over 14 amino acids. Germline V lookup: CDR1 LGHDT, CDR2 YNNKEL (reference sequence). The V gene lost 0 bases and the J gene lost 2 bases, with 5 bases spanning the gap. The CDR3 DNA sequence: TGTGCCAGCAGCCAAGAGCCTACCAAAAACATTCAGTACTTC. It encodes CASSQEPTKNIQYF. The full variable domain, completed using reference TRBV3-1 and TRBJ2-4, is DTAVSQTPKYLVTQMGNDKSIKCEQNLGHDTMYWYKQDSKKFLKIMFSYNNKELIINETVPNRFSPKSPDKAHLNLHINSLELGDSAVYFCASSQEPTKNIQYFGAGTRLSVL.

About this clonotype: A much larger clone is a single base away; this may be a read error. The V and J genes are TRBV6-1 and TRBJ1-2; perhaps TRBD1 as D (6 bases). V was pared by 3 bases and J by 10 bases, with 12 bases between. Germline V gene sequence: CDR1 MNHNS, CDR2 SASEGT. This CDR3 has 12 amino acids. The CDR3 nucleotides are TGTGCCAGCAGTGACGGACAGTTAGTCTACACCTTC. Translation gives CASSDGQLVYTF.

This clonotype was recorded a few times. The chain has TRBV5-1 and TRBJ2-7, with D possibly matching TRBD1 (5 bases). The CDR3 loop spans 15 amino acids. From germline, CDR1 is SGHRS and CDR2 YFSETQ. Trimming left V 0 bases short and J 3 bases short, with 13 bases between. This chain's CDR3 is CASSLGQTKHYEQYF. CDR3 nucleotides: TGCGCCAGCAGCTTGGGACAGACCAAGCACTACGAGCAGTACTTC.

Many counts were recorded for this clonotype. The rearrangement links TRBV20-1 to TRBJ2-1; 10 bases line up with TRBD2. Germline V gene data show CDR1 as DFQATT and CDR2 as SNEGSKA (reference sequence). This CDR3 is built from 13 residues. J gave up 7 bases and V 3 bases, and 3 bases lay outside the gene matches. DNA of the CDR3: TGCAGTGCTAGGGGGACTAGCGAAAATGAGCAGTTCTTC. This codes for CSARGTSENEQFF.

Worth noting for this clonotype: Possible read error: a much larger clone is one base away. V usage is TRBV20-1 and J usage is TRBJ2-1; D may be TRBD2 (6 bases). This CDR3 has 15 residues. Germline V CDR1 and CDR2: DFQATT, SNEGSKA (reference sequence). The CDR3 coding sequence is TGCACTGCCCAGCATGGGGGAGGACCCTACAATGAGCAGTTCTTC. Translated: CTAQHGGGPYNEQFF.

This clonotype has ten or more counts. The V gene is TRBV4-1, the J gene TRBJ1-2, with no clear D. Germline CDR1 is MGHRA and CDR2 is YSYEKL. CDR3 size: 16 residues. The V and J ends lost 2 bases and 0 bases respectively, with 13 bases between them. CDR3 loop: CASSQTPPEANYGYTF. The CDR3 bases are TGCGCCAGCAGCCAAACCCCGCCGGAAGCTAACTATGGCTACACCTTC.

This clonotype was detected ten times or more. This chain connects TRBV12-3 or TRBV12-4 to TRBJ2-4; 8 bases map to TRBD2. The ends lost 6 bases at V and 4 bases at J; junction bases unmatched: 11. The CDR3 contains 16 residues. The CDR3 coding sequence is TGTGCCAGCAGCCCCCTCGGACTAGCAACGAAAAACATTCAGTACTTC. Amino acid sequence: CASSPLGLATKNIQYF.

The chain carries TRBV12-3 or TRBV12-4 and TRBJ2-1, with D tentatively TRBD2 (6 bases). The CDR3 is 16 residues long. Trimming left V 7 bases short and J 8 bases short, with 24 bases between. The CDR3 DNA reads TGTGCCAGCAACGCCTATAGCCGGGACTCATTCGATGAGCAGTTCTTC. It is translated as CASNAYSRDSFDEQFF.

This clonotype was seen repeatedly, ten times or more. The chain links TRBV20-1 to TRBJ2-3; D possibly corresponds to TRBD1 (6 bases). The CDR3 contains 17 residues. V lost 7 bases, J lost 0 bases, and 23 bases lay in between. Germline assignment: CDR1 DFQATT and CDR2 SNEGSKA (reference sequence). The CDR3 bases are TGCAGTGTCACGGCCAGGGGACCTAACCCTAGCACAGATACGCAGTATTTT. Encoded protein: CSVTARGPNPSTDTQYF.

This clonotype was detected ten times or more. V is TRBV20-1 and J is TRBJ2-7; D perhaps matches TRBD2 (6 bases). From germline, CDR1 is DFQATT and CDR2 SNEGSKA (reference sequence). This CDR3 has 15 amino acids. Trimming left V 0 bases short and J 0 bases short, with 12 bases between. CDR3 residues: CSARDFRSGSYEQYF. In DNA, the CDR3 is TGCAGTGCTAGAGACTTTCGTAGCGGCTCCTACGAGCAGTACTTC.

This clonotype was seen many times. The chain links TRBV7-6 to TRBJ2-1, with TRBD2 as a possible D gene (6 bases). Germline-derived CDR1 and CDR2 are SGHVS and FNYEAQ. The CDR3 has 14 residues. V was cut by 2 bases and J by 10 bases, with 15 bases left in between. The CDR3 DNA follows: TGTGCCAGCAGCTTACTTTTTTTTGGGGGGGAGCAGTTCTTC. It translates to CASSLLFFGGEQFF.

The chain employs TRBV2 and TRBJ2-3; 10 bases match TRBD2. Germline lookup yields CDR1 SNHLY and CDR2 FYNNEI. The J segment lost 5 bases and the V segment lost 7 bases, leaving 6 bases of the junction unmatched. The length of the CDR3 is 14 residues. In DNA, the CDR3 is TGTGCCAGCACCCTAGCGGGAGATATAGATACGCAGTATTTT. The encoded protein is CASTLAGDIDTQYF. The variable domain in full, with the rest retrieved from reference TRBV2 and TRBJ2-3, is EPEVTQTPSHQVTQMGQEVILRCVPISNHLYFYWYRQILGQKVEFLVSFYNNEISEKSEIFDDQFSVERPDGSNFTLKIRSTKLEDSAMYFCASTLAGDIDTQYFGPGTRLTVL.

This clonotype was detected many times. The chain uses TRBV5-1 and TRBJ1-1; D remains ambiguous. The length of the CDR3 is 13 residues. Germline assignment: CDR1 SGHRS and CDR2 YFSETQ. V dropped 4 bases and J dropped 4 bases, with 11 bases sitting between them. DNA of the CDR3: TGCGCCAGCAGCCGTCTCGTGGCCACTGAAGCTTTCTTT. Encoded protein: CASSRLVATEAFF.

Worth noting for this clonotype: Possible read error: a much larger clone is one base away. Since no conserved phenylalanine or tryptophan closes the CDR3, a read error is the likely cause. The chain links TRBV5-1 to TRBJ2-1; D not certain. V lost 3 bases, J lost 1 base, and 8 bases lay in between. CDR1 SGHRS and CDR2 YFSETQ come from the germline V gene. The CDR3 spans 14 residues. In DNA form, the CDR3 reads TGCGCCAGCAGCTCTAGTTTTTCCTACAATGAGCAGTTCTCC. Its protein is CASSSSFSYNEQFS.

The chain has TRBV12-3 or TRBV12-4 and TRBJ1-1, with a tentative D call TRBD1 (5 bases). There are 12 residues in the CDR3. V was shortened by 5 bases and J by 5 bases, with 9 bases between the two germline ends. In nucleotides, the CDR3 is TGTGCCAGCAGTGGGGCCTGGACTGAAGCTTTCTTT. Translation: CASSGAWTEAFF.